These 25 T cell receptor beta chains share one sample of origin, sequenced in a study of PD-L1 blockade in urothelial cancer. Clones were sequenced by immunoSEQ multiplex PCR, and TCRdb holds only the in-frame ones, with some missing. In the table there are more than 50,000 clones, about 76% of which are singletons. Time point indicated: pretreatment peripheral blood. Sequenced here: PBMCs, sampled around atezolizumab (anti-PD-L1) treatment. The receptor set was obtained from a man in his sixties or seventies with urothelial cancer.

This clone has just one count. This chain connects TRBV5-4 to TRBJ1-3; D is unresolved. The germline V gene encodes CDR1 SGHNT and CDR2 YYREEE (reference sequence). Trimming took off 1 base at V and 2 bases at J, with 10 bases between the two ends. CDR3 length: 15 residues. CDR3 protein: CASSLSGYAGNTIYF. CDR3 DNA sequence: TGTGCCAGCAGCTTGAGCGGGTACGCTGGAAACACCATATATTTT.

This chain links TRBV25-1 with TRBJ1-4, with 7 bases that match TRBD1. This CDR3 comprises 14 residues. J gave up 6 bases and V 3 bases, and 4 bases lay outside the gene matches. Germline values: CDR1 MGHDK, CDR2 SYGVNS. The CDR3 loop reads CASSDQQGYEKLFF. CDR3 bases: TGTGCCAGCAGTGATCAACAGGGGTATGAAAAACTGTTTTTT. The full variable domain, rest sourced from reference TRBV25-1 and TRBJ1-4, is EADIYQTPRYLVIGTGKKITLECSQTMGHDKMYWYQQDPGMELHLIHYSYGVNSTEKGDLSSESTVSRIRTEHFPLTLESARPSHTSQYLCASSDQQGYEKLFFGSGTQLSVL.

The J gene is TRBJ2-2, the V gene TRBV7-2; D perhaps matches TRBD1 (5 bases). V was clipped by 3 bases and J by 10 bases, with 12 bases between them. The germline V gene has CDR1 SGHTA and CDR2 FQGNSA. The CDR3 length is 13 residues. CDR3 residues: CASSFRQGAELFF. DNA of the CDR3: TGTGCCAGCAGCTTTAGGCAGGGCGCGGAGCTGTTTTTT.

The chain has TRBV7-2 and TRBJ2-5; TRBD2 matches at 14 bases. The J segment lost 4 bases and the V segment lost 0 bases, leaving 7 bases of the junction unmatched. This CDR3 is built from 18 residues. Germline assignment: CDR1 SGHTA and CDR2 FQGNSA. The CDR3 DNA is TGTGCCAGCAGCTTAGCGCTAAGGGGACTAGCGGGAGCAGAGACCCAGTACTTC. This gives the protein CASSLALRGLAGAETQYF.

Details on this clone: It may be a read error: a sequence one base away is much more abundant. CDR3 in DNA: TGCGCCAGCAGCTTACGGGACACAGGGCAGCCCCAGCATTTT. Amino acids: CASSLRDTGQPQHF. The chain is built from TRBV5-1 and TRBJ1-5; possible D gene TRBD1, 6 bases. CDR1 and CDR2 (germline): SGHRS, YFSETQ. This CDR3 comprises 14 residues. V lost 2 bases and J 7 bases, leaving 13 bases between the germline ends.

This sequence joins TRBV25-1 and TRBJ2-5; D remains ambiguous. V lost 4 bases to trimming and J lost 2 bases, with 8 bases between them. CDR3 size: 13 residues. CDR1 is MGHDK and CDR2 is SYGVNS in the germline V gene. The CDR3 loop reads CASSVGVQETQYF. DNA of the CDR3: TGTGCCAGCAGTGTAGGAGTTCAAGAGACCCAGTACTTC.

The rearrangement links TRBV6-5 to TRBJ1-4; D is ambiguous. The ends were cut back, 5 bases at V and 6 bases at J, with 10 bases in the middle. The germline V gene encodes CDR1 MNHEY and CDR2 SVGAGI. The CDR3 totals 13 residues. The CDR3 DNA follows: TGTGCCAGCAGTCCCGGACTTGATGAAAAACTGTTTTTT. Protein sequence: CASSPGLDEKLFF.

The rearrangement joins TRBV6-1 to TRBJ2-1, with 7 nucleotides matching TRBD2. The CDR3 is 14 residues long. The germline gives CDR1 MNHNS, CDR2 SASEGT. J gave up 3 bases and V 6 bases, and 5 bases lay outside the gene matches. CDR3 in DNA: TGTGCCAGCAGGCGACTAGCTGACTACAATGAGCAGTTCTTC. Translated, it gives CASRRLADYNEQFF.

V usage is TRBV4-1 and J usage is TRBJ2-5; 15 bases match TRBD2. The CDR3 contains 14 residues. Germline CDR1 is MGHRA and CDR2 is YSYEKL. The ends lost 8 bases at V and 5 bases at J; junction bases unmatched: 3. The CDR3, as DNA: TGCGCCAGCGGACTAGCGGGGGGGGGTGAGACCCAGTACTTC. As protein: CASGLAGGGETQYF.

V and J are TRBV10-3 and TRBJ1-2, with TRBD1 matching over 8 bases. This CDR3 has 14 amino acids. Germline lookup yields CDR1 ENHRY and CDR2 SYGVKD. Trimming cost V 4 bases and J 8 bases; bases outside gene matches: 9. The CDR3 spells CAISGDRGRLGYTF. CDR3 in DNA: TGTGCCATCAGTGGAGACAGGGGCAGGTTGGGCTACACCTTC.

The CDR3 DNA is TGCGCCAGCAGCGAACTAGCGGGAGCTGGCACAGATACGCAGTATTTT. Translating it yields CASSELAGAGTDTQYF. The chain combines TRBV5-1 with TRBJ2-3; 11 nucleotides agree with TRBD2. Germline trimming cut 4 bases from V and 1 base from J; bases unmatched to any gene: 5. CDR3 size: 16 residues. Germline V gene sequence: CDR1 SGHRS, CDR2 YFSETQ.

The rearrangement uses TRBV7-2 and TRBJ2-7; 7 nucleotides agree with TRBD2. Per germline, CDR1 SGHTA and CDR2 FQGNSA. Trimming removed 2 bases from V and 3 bases from J; junction bases left unmatched: 4. The CDR3 spans 14 residues. CDR3 nucleotide sequence: TGTGCCAGCAGCTTACGCGGGAGCGGCTACGAGCAGTACTTC. This gives the protein CASSLRGSGYEQYF.

The rearrangement uses TRBV5-1 and TRBJ2-3; TRBD2 aligns across 9 bases. Trimming at V came to 3 bases and at J to 1 base, leaving 9 bases not matched to a gene. The CDR3 extends over 17 amino acids. In germline, CDR1 is SGHRS, CDR2 YFSETQ. The CDR3 loop is CASSWGSSGSRTDTQYF. In DNA, the CDR3 is TGCGCCAGCAGCTGGGGGAGTAGCGGGAGTCGCACAGATACGCAGTATTTT.

As regards this clone: A read error may produce the germline difference seen at one junction end. The chain has TRBV10-1 and TRBJ1-1, with 8 bases lining up with TRBD1. The germline V gene has CDR1 WNHNN and CDR2 SYGVQD (reference sequence). The CDR3 contains 13 residues. CDR3 loop: CASTETGAGGAFF. The CDR3 DNA reads as TGCGCCAGCACTGAGACAGGGGCCGGCGGGGCTTTCTTT.

The genes are TRBV19 and TRBJ1-2, with a tentative D call TRBD1 (5 bases). The CDR3 runs to 15 residues. In germline, CDR1 is LNHDA, CDR2 SQIVND (reference sequence). V was clipped by 0 bases and J by 0 bases, with 8 bases between them. CDR3 in amino acids: CASSIDRRANYGYTF. The CDR3 DNA is TGTGCCAGTAGTATAGATCGCAGGGCTAACTATGGCTACACCTTC.

This CDR3 is CASAAGGYSTDTQYF. The CDR3 bases are TGCGCCAGCGCCGCGGGGGGGTACAGCACAGATACGCAGTATTTT. This chain uses TRBV5-1 with TRBJ2-3; 9 bases are a match to TRBD2. V gave up 7 bases and J gave up 0 bases; unmatched junction bases: 6. There are 15 residues in the CDR3. CDR1 is SGHRS, CDR2 YFSETQ, per germline.

This chain uses TRBV5-1 with TRBJ2-3; TRBD2 matches 13 bases. The germline V gene has CDR1 SGHRS and CDR2 YFSETQ. There are 16 residues in the CDR3. V lost 4 bases to trimming and J lost 4 bases; unmatched junction nucleotides: 6. The CDR3 sequence is CASSPGGTSGADTQYF. CDR3 DNA: TGCGCCAGCAGCCCGGGAGGGACTAGCGGGGCAGATACGCAGTATTTT.

The chain carries TRBV6-6 and TRBJ1-2, with 7 bases aligning to TRBD1. V gave up 6 bases and J gave up 6 bases; unmatched junction bases: 10. CDR1 and CDR2 (germline): MNHNY, SVGAGI (reference sequence). This CDR3 contains 14 residues. CDR3 DNA sequence: TGTGCCAGCAGCCCCTCCGGACAGGCGAATGGCTACACCTTC. Amino acid sequence: CASSPSGQANGYTF.

This clone was recorded once. This sequence joins TRBV4-1 and TRBJ2-1; D possibly corresponds to TRBD2 (5 bases). Trimming removed 1 base at V and 9 bases at J, with 22 bases between. The CDR3 is 17 residues long. CDR1 is MGHRA and CDR2 is YSYEKL in the germline V gene. The CDR3 region has the DNA TGCGCCAGCAGCCAAGGGAGAGCTAGCCCCAGTAGGAGTGAGCAGTTCTTC. This encodes CASSQGRASPSRSEQFF.

The chain recombines TRBV6-1 with TRBJ1-2, with 7 positions matching TRBD1. CDR1 and CDR2 from the germline V gene are MNHNS and SASEGT. CDR3 size: 13 residues. V shed 4 bases, J shed 8 bases, and the junction held 7 bases outside the gene matches. The CDR3 DNA reads as TGTGCCAGCAGTGCGGGACAGCGGCTAGGCTACACCTTC. Its protein is CASSAGQRLGYTF.

The chain employs TRBV11-2 and TRBJ1-2; D not certain. The CDR3 covers 13 residues. V shed 2 bases and J shed 2 bases, with 6 bases lying between them. Per the germline V gene, CDR1 is SGHAT and CDR2 is FQNNGV. The CDR3 region has the DNA TGTGCCAGCAGCTTAAGCGCCAACTATGGCTACACCTTC. It translates to CASSLSANYGYTF.

The rearrangement links TRBV28 to TRBJ1-4, with 7 bases matching TRBD1. The trim removed 6 bases at V and 5 bases at J, leaving 6 bases unmatched. Germline V gene data show CDR1 as MDHEN and CDR2 as SYDVKM. The CDR3 has 14 residues. CDR3 bases: TGTGCCAGCAGGGGGGGACAGTCGAATGAAAAACTGTTTTTT. It specifies CASRGGQSNEKLFF.

The chain joins TRBV6-5 to TRBJ1-5, with 8 bases aligning to TRBD1. The CDR3 has 15 amino acids. Looked up from germline, CDR1 is MNHEY and CDR2 is SVGAGI. After removal of 6 bases from V and 7 bases from J, the junction contained 11 bases not matched to a gene. Here the CDR3 reads CASRPPGGGGQPQHF. The CDR3 bases are TGTGCCAGCAGACCACCAGGGGGCGGAGGGCAGCCCCAGCATTTT.

V and J are TRBV13 and TRBJ2-7, with 7 bases that match TRBD2. Per germline, CDR1 PRHDT and CDR2 FYEKMQ (reference sequence). The junction had 7 bases not matched to a gene; V was cut back by 5 bases and J by 0 bases. The CDR3 runs 15 residues. The CDR3 nucleotides are TGTGCCAGCAGCCTTAGCGGGTTCCTCTCCTACGAGCAGTACTTC. Protein product: CASSLSGFLSYEQYF. Full variable domain (remainder filled in from reference TRBV13 and TRBJ2-7): AAGVIQSPRHLIKEKRETATLKCYPIPRHDTVYWYQQGPGQDPQFLISFYEKMQSDKGSIPDRFSAQQFSDYHSELNMSSLELGDSALYFCASSLSGFLSYEQYFGPGTRLTVT.

This clone is a singleton in its sample. The chain couples TRBV28 to TRBJ1-2; D might be TRBD1 (5 bases). The CDR3 runs 17 residues. Between the trimmed V and J ends, which lost 6 bases and 8 bases, there was a span of 28 bases. Germline-derived CDR1 and CDR2 are MDHEN and SYDVKM. The CDR3 DNA is TGTGCCAGCAGACCCCAAGGGGCGGTAAGGGAGGGAAACGGCTACACCTTC. Protein: CASRPQGAVREGNGYTF.